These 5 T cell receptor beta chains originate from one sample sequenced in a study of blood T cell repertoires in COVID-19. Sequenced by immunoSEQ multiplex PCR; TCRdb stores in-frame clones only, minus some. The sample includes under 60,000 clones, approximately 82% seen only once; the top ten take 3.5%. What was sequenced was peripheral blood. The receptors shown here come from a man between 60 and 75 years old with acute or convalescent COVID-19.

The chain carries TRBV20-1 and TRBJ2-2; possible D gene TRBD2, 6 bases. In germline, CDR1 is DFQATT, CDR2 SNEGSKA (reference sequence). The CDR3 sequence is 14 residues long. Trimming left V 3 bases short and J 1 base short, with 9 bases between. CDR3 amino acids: CSASYSGNTGELFF. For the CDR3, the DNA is TGCAGTGCTAGTTATAGCGGGAACACCGGGGAGCTGTTTTTT.

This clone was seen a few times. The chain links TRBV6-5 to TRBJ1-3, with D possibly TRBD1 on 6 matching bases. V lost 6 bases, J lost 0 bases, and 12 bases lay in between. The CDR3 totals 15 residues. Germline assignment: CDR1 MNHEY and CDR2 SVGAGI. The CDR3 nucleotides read TGTGCCAGCAGGCTCCTCAGGGGCTCTGGAAACACCATATATTTT. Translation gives CASRLLRGSGNTIYF.

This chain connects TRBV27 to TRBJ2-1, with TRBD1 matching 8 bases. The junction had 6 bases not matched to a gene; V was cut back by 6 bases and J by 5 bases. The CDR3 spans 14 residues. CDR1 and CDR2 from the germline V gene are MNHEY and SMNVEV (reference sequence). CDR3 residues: CASRGRGLNNEQFF. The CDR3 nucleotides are TGTGCCAGCAGAGGCAGGGGGCTTAACAATGAGCAGTTCTTC.

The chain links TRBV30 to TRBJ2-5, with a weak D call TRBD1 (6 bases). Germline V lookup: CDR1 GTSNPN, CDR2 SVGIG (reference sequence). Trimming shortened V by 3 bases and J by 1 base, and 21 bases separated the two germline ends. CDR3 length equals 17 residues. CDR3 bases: TGTGCCTGGAGCCGCAACTACAGGGTGCCCCGCCAAGAGACCCAGTACTTC. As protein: CAWSRNYRVPRQETQYF.

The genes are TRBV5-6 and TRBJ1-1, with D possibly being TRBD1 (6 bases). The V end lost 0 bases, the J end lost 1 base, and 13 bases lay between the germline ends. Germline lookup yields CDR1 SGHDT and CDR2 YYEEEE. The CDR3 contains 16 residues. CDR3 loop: CASSLGGSTGNTEAFF. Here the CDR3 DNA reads TGTGCCAGCAGCTTGGGCGGATCGACAGGGAACACTGAAGCTTTCTTT.